The sequence of this T cell receptor (beta chain) was determined in a study of blood T cells in healthy people across ages. The CDR3 has 15 residues. Germline V gene data show CDR1 as MDHEN and CDR2 as SYDVKM. With 7 bases removed from V and 3 bases from J, the gap between germline ends came to 19 bases. As regards this clonotype: Its specificity is unknown.

Combining a sample-barcoded 5' primer with a J-beta primer mix, a second PCR ran for roughly 6 to 12 cycles. MiXCR, run by TCRdb on the 5' RACE reads, gives a single entry per CDR3 protein. This table has about 800,000 distinct CDR3 sequences, roughly 60% appearing once. Donors were healthy Caucasian individuals from Russia aged roughly 6 to 100. Researchers isolated at least 6 million PBMCs per sample. Study-level findings and limits: Estimated diversity, derived from one million T cells, was regarded as an underestimate. A greater number of naive CD4+ cells and higher diversity distinguished long-lived donors from aged donors.

The sample was blood. The TCR originated in a man aged 25-45 years in good health. The V call is TRBV28, the J call TRBJ2-7; tentative D call: TRBD2 (6 bases). CDR3 residues: CASIPGGTPSYEQYF. CDR3 DNA: TGTGCCAGCATCCCCGGTGGGACTCCCAGCTACGAGCAGTACTTC.